This TCR beta chain comes out of a study of T-cell reconstitution after alpha-beta-depleted transplantation in children. Whole-study findings and limits: There were some patients whose high TCRbeta diversity at day 60 came from surviving recipient T cells and thymic progenitors. Fresh T-cell production supplied most of the T-cell counts and diversity seen one year after transplant.

Unique molecular identifiers were built into the TCRbeta library. Using its own MiXCR run on the PCR reads, TCRdb lists one record per CDR3 protein. The sample consists of around 100,000 distinct CDR3 sequences, 10% of them appearing once. Comments on this clonotype: The antigen remains undetermined.

Germline loops: CDR1 SGHVS, CDR2 FQNEAQ. The ends lost 6 bases at V and 4 bases at J; junction bases unmatched: 6. This CDR3 has 14 residues. The source of this sequence is a boy between 2 and 10 years old with acute lymphoblastic leukemia, due to receive a stem cell transplant. The V call is TRBV7-8, the J call TRBJ2-3; 8 bases fit TRBD2. Here the sequenced sample was PBMCs, taken before TCRalphabeta/CD19-depleted stem cell transplant. Here the CDR3 DNA reads TGTGCCAGCAGAGCGGGAGACGGGGCAGATACGCAGTATTTT. It is translated as CASRAGDGADTQYF. Combining the CDR3 with reference TRBV7-8 and TRBJ2-3 gives the whole variable domain GAGVSQSPRYKVAKRGQDVALRCDPISGHVSLFWYQQALGQGPEFLTYFQNEAQLDKSGLPSDRFFAERPEGSVSTLKIQRTQQEDSAVYLCASRAGDGADTQYFGPGTRLTVL.